This TCR beta chain was identified during a study of blood T cell repertoires in COVID-19. The overall study: The United States, Italy and Spain were the sources of the acute and convalescent COVID-19 samples. Sources were T cells, B-cell-depleted T cells, or PBMCs; the material itself was cDNA or gDNA.

Individuals aged roughly 18 to 95 years were recruited from about two dozen US areas. Someone with COVID-19 had been met by exposed participants within 2 weeks before study entry. V was shortened by 5 bases and J by 10 bases, with 18 bases between the two germline ends. CDR1 is GTSNPN, CDR2 SVGIG, per germline (reference sequence). The CDR3 has 13 residues. Some clones are missing from TCRdb's copy, which holds only in-frame ones; the method was immunoSEQ multiplex PCR. The sample carries approximately 280,000 clones, roughly 80% recorded once. The sequence was collected from a man aged 35-49 years who had been exposed to COVID-19. The rearrangement links TRBV30 to TRBJ1-5; D ambiguous. The sequenced sample consisted of PBMCs or T cells enriched from blood (not recorded which). The CDR3 bases are TGTGCCTGGGGACTCGACATTTTTCAACCCCAGCATTTT. This translates into CAWGLDIFQPQHF.